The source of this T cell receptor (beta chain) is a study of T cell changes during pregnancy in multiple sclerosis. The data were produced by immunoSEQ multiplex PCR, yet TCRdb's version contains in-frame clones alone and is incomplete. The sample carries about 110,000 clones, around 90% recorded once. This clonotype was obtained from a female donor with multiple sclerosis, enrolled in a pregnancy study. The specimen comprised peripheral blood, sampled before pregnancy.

Here the CDR3 DNA reads TGTGCCAGCAGTGATGGAGCGATAGATTCCTCCTACAATGAGCAGTTCTTC. As protein: CASSDGAIDSSYNEQFF. V usage is TRBV2 and J usage is TRBJ2-1; D is uncertain. The germline V gene encodes CDR1 SNHLY and CDR2 FYNNEI. The CDR3 consists of 17 residues. Deletions cut 3 bases from V and 0 bases from J, with 15 bases between.